This note documents a single TCR beta chain sequence. Its cognate antigen is unknown. Using immunoSEQ multiplex PCR, the repertoire was profiled, and TCRdb retains in-frame clones only, with some absent. This table has some 45,000 clones, around 84% appearing once. These data belong to a study of OX40 agonist ivuxolimab in advanced cancers. The overall study: As their treatment, patients were administered ivuxolimab, an agonistic anti-OX40 (CD134) antibody. Melanoma, hepatocellular carcinoma, head and neck or renal cell cancer occurred in dose-escalation patients. Partial responses were recorded for three patients, including one with hepatocellular carcinoma and two with cutaneous melanoma. Study outcomes and limitations: Some nonresponders also had low normalized T-cell clonal expansion.

The germline V gene encodes CDR1 MNHNY and CDR2 SVGAGI (reference sequence). The CDR3 spans 14 residues. The germline V and J ends were trimmed by 6 bases and 1 base, with 10 bases remaining between them. Sequenced material: CD4+ or CD8+ T cells sorted from blood, taken in a trial of the OX40 agonist ivuxolimab. The V call is TRBV6-6, the J call TRBJ1-5; TRBD1 might be the D (5 bases). The sequence came from an adult with an advanced solid tumor such as melanoma, head and neck, liver or kidney cancer. The CDR3 loop reads CASSRDGSNQPQHF. The CDR3 nucleotides read TGTGCCAGCAGCCGGGACGGCAGCAATCAGCCCCAGCATTTT.